Listed below are T cell receptor beta chains from one sample, sequenced in a study of neurological immune-mediated disorders. TCRdb fed the 5' RACE reads into MiXCR, producing one record per CDR3 protein. The repertoire holds about 70,000 distinct CDR3 sequences, with roughly 4.5% as singletons. The sample comprised PBMCs. These receptors all come from a woman in her seventies with multiple sclerosis. Each CDR3 is given with its conserved first and last residue. A D gene is named only where the DNA matches it firmly. Clone size is shown for a subset of rows, as once, few, many or a class of expanded clone.

v_call	j_call	clone_size	d_call	cdr3_nt	cdr3_aa
TRBV12-3/TRBV12-4	TRBJ1-1	many	.	TGTGCCAGCAGTTTAGGACTTACGAACACTGAAGCTTTCTTT	CASSLGLTNTEAFF
TRBV18	TRBJ1-6	many	.	TGTGCCAGCTCAAAGGACACCGTCATGGGCTCCTATAATTCACCCCTCCACTTT	CASSKDTVMGSYNSPLHF
TRBV5-1	TRBJ1-4	many	.	TGCGCCAGCGGGGAGAGTGCAACTAATGAAAAACTGTTTTTT	CASGESATNEKLFF
TRBV15	TRBJ2-7	many	TRBD1	TGTGCCACCAGCAGAGCTGGACAGGGGGCCTACGAGCAGTACTTC	CATSRAGQGAYEQYF
TRBV5-1	TRBJ2-7	.	.	TGCGCCAGCAGCTCTGGGGGTCAGTACTACGAGCAGTACTTC	CASSSGGQYYEQYF
TRBV7-2	TRBJ2-7	few	.	TGTGCCAGCAGCTTAGACGGAGCGTTGGGCTACGAGCAGTACTTC	CASSLDGALGYEQYF
TRBV6-5	TRBJ2-1	many	.	TGTGCCAGCAGGGAGCGGGCCACCTACAATGAGCAGTTCTTC	CASRERATYNEQFF
TRBV6-6	TRBJ1-2	few	TRBD1	TGTGCCAGCAGCCGGGACAGCGGCTACACCTTC	CASSRDSGYTF
TRBV27	TRBJ2-1	many	.	TGTGCCAGCAGTTTAGGGACGGGATCCTACAATGAGCAGTTCTTC	CASSLGTGSYNEQFF
TRBV5-6	TRBJ1-1	many	.	TGTGCCAGCAGCTTGGGGGGGCTGGTTGAAGCTTTCTTT	CASSLGGLVEAFF
TRBV7-9	TRBJ1-2	many	.	TGTGCCAGCAGCTTGGGGTTCTCAGATGGCTACACCTTC	CASSLGFSDGYTF
TRBV10-3	TRBJ2-4	many	.	TGTGCCATCAGTGAGTCTGAGGGGGCCAAAAACATTCAGTACTTC	CAISESEGAKNIQYF
TRBV5-6	TRBJ2-2	many	.	TGTGCCAGCAGCTTGGTGGCCGGGAGCGACACCGGGGAGCTGTTTTTT	CASSLVAGSDTGELFF
TRBV20-1	TRBJ2-3	many	TRBD2	TGCAGTGCCATACGACTAGCCTTTAGGAGGGCCACAGATACGCAGTATTTT	CSAIRLAFRRATDTQYF
TRBV12-3/TRBV12-4	TRBJ2-1	many	TRBD2	TGTGCCAGCAGCAAGACCGGGACTAGTTTTAATGAGCAGTTCTTC	CASSKTGTSFNEQFF
TRBV12-3/TRBV12-4	TRBJ1-5	many	.	TGTGCCAGCAGCGTGGGAGCCACAGGTCAAGCCCAGCATTTT	CASSVGATGQAQHF
TRBV7-9	TRBJ1-6	many	.	TGTGCCAGCAGCTTAGTACTGGGGGGCCTATCACCCCTCCACTTT	CASSLVLGGLSPLHF
TRBV7-9	TRBJ2-3	.	.	TGTGCCAGCAGCTTAGTGGTAGTGACAGACACAGATACGCAGTATTTT	CASSLVVVTDTDTQYF
TRBV10-3	TRBJ2-3	many	.	TGTGCCATCAGTGGATCTCAGGAGTACACAGATACGCAGTATTTT	CAISGSQEYTDTQYF
TRBV24-1	TRBJ2-3	few	TRBD2	TGTGCCACCAGCGGGACTAGCGGTAGCACAGATACGCAGTATTTT	CATSGTSGSTDTQYF
TRBV7-2	TRBJ1-4	many	.	TGTGCCAGCAGCTTACACAGGGAGAATGAAAAACTGTTTTTT	CASSLHRENEKLFF
TRBV7-2	TRBJ2-7	many	.	TGTGCCAGCAGCTTAGGGGGGGCTATCTCCTACGAGCAGTACTTC	CASSLGGAISYEQYF
TRBV5-5	TRBJ2-5	.	.	TGTGCCAGCAGCTACTATGAATCGGTTCGCACCCAGTACTTC	CASSYYESVRTQYF
TRBV12-3/TRBV12-4	TRBJ2-7	many	TRBD2	TGTGCCAGCAGCCTTAGCGGGATGGGTACCTACGAGCAGTACTTC	CASSLSGMGTYEQYF
TRBV6-5	TRBJ1-1	many	.	TGTGCCAGCAGTAACACGACGGTCGGGGGTGAAGCTTTCTTT	CASSNTTVGGEAFF
TRBV15	TRBJ2-4	many	.	TGTGCCACCAGCAGGTCTAGCGCAGCGGCCAAAAACATTCAGTACTTC	CATSRSSAAAKNIQYF
TRBV20-1	TRBJ1-4	many	.	TGCAGTGCTAGAAGCATGCGGTTTAATGAAAAACTGTTTTTT	CSARSMRFNEKLFF
TRBV7-9	TRBJ2-7	many	TRBD2	TGTGCCAGCAGCTTAGGACTAGCGGGGTCTAGGTACGAGCAGTACTTC	CASSLGLAGSRYEQYF